A selection of T cell receptor beta chains follows, all from one sample in a study of T cells in Graves' hyperthyroidism and ophthalmopathy. TCRdb reanalysed the multiplex PCR reads using MiXCR and keeps one entry per CDR3 protein. The sample carries about 350,000 distinct CDR3 sequences, about a sixth recorded once. The sequenced material came from blood. All receptors come from a woman aged 40 to 50 with Graves' ophthalmopathy. CDR3s include the opening cysteine and the closing phenylalanine or tryptophan. A D gene is named only where the DNA matches it firmly. Expanded clones get a size class; other rows say once, few or many, or leave the size out.

TRBJ1-3 | TRBV12-3/TRBV12-4 | 11 | many | - | CASTVSGTQYF | TGTGCCAGCACCGTCTCAGGTACTCAATATTTT
TRBJ2-5 | TRBV10-3 | 15 | - | - | CAIGHPGTPRETQYF | TGTGCCATCGGTCATCCCGGGACACCTCGGGAGACCCAGTACTTC
TRBJ1-5 | TRBV10-1 | 13 | many | TRBD1 | CATSRTGTQPQHF | TGCGCCACATCACGGACAGGGACTCAGCCCCAGCATTTT
TRBJ2-5 | TRBV29-1 | 16 | - | - | CSAHERGGEYGETQYF | TGCAGCGCCCATGAACGAGGCGGGGAGTATGGGGAGACCCAGTACTTC
TRBJ2-7 | TRBV3-1 | 13 | many | - | CASSRDPTREQYF | TGTGCCAGCAGCCGCGATCCGACTAGGGAGCAGTACTTC
TRBJ2-7 | TRBV4-3 | 14 | many | - | CASSQEGRAYEQYF | TGCGCCAGCAGCCAAGAAGGCAGGGCCTACGAGCAGTACTTC
TRBJ1-2 | TRBV30 | 13 | many | - | CAWSSGQNYGYTF | TGTGCCTGGAGTTCCGGACAGAACTATGGCTACACCTTC
TRBJ1-1 | TRBV6-2/TRBV6-3 | 13 | once | TRBD1 | CASSDRGMTEAFF | TGTGCCAGCTCCGACAGGGGGATGACTGAAGCTTTCTTT
TRBJ2-3 | TRBV12-3/TRBV12-4 | 15 | many | TRBD1 | CASSPDRGVWGTQYF | TGTGCCAGCAGCCCGGACAGGGGGGTATGGGGTACGCAGTATTTT
TRBJ2-7 | TRBV11-2 | 15 | many | TRBD2 | CASSRGAGGSYEQYF | TGTGCCAGCAGTCGGGGAGCGGGAGGCTCCTACGAGCAGTACTTC
TRBJ1-4 | TRBV6-5 | 13 | many | - | CASSRSVNEKLFF | TGTGCCAGCAGTCGCAGTGTCAATGAAAAACTGTTTTTT
TRBJ2-7 | TRBV14 | 15 | many | - | CASSQAGRGGGEQYF | TGTGCCAGCAGCCAAGCCGGCAGGGGTGGAGGAGAGCAGTACTTC
TRBJ1-3 | TRBV7-9 | 17 | many | - | CASSLAGSGPMRNTIYF | TGTGCCAGCAGCTTAGCGGGATCAGGTCCCATGCGAAACACCATATATTTT
TRBJ2-2 | TRBV10-3 | 15 | many | - | CAISGARQNTGELFF | TGTGCCATCAGCGGGGCGCGGCAGAACACCGGGGAGCTGTTTTTT
TRBJ1-2 | TRBV12-3/TRBV12-4 | 12 | many | TRBD1 | CASSGQGYGYTF | TGTGCCAGCTCGGGACAGGGATATGGCTACACCTTC
TRBJ2-7 | TRBV7-2 | 15 | - | TRBD1 | CASSPGPGTGHEQHF | TGTGCCAGCAGCCCGGGCCCCGGGACAGGGCACGAGCAGCACTTC
TRBJ2-4 | TRBV24-1 | 15 | few | - | CATSDLKQAGVIQYF | TGTGCCACCAGTGATTTAAAGCAGGCCGGGGTGATTCAGTACTTC
TRBJ2-2 | TRBV20-1 | 15 | many | - | CSARAGVGSTGELFF | TGCAGTGCTAGAGCAGGGGTCGGTAGCACCGGGGAGCTGTTTTTT
TRBJ1-5 | TRBV2 | 16 | - | - | CASSEALDGSLRPQHF | TGTGCCAGCAGTGAAGCCCTGGACGGGAGCCTCAGGCCCCAGCATTTT
TRBJ1-1 | TRBV28 | 17 | many | - | CASSLWGGNFMNTEAFF | TGTGCCAGCAGTTTGTGGGGGGGGAACTTCATGAACACTGAAGCTTTCTTT
TRBJ2-5 | TRBV27 | 15 | many | TRBD1 | CASRLTGGQQETQYF | TGTGCCAGCAGACTTACAGGGGGACAGCAAGAGACCCAGTACTTC
TRBJ2-7 | TRBV7-8 | 11 | many | - | CASSWGYEQYF | TGTGCCAGCAGCTGGGGCTACGAGCAGTACTTC
TRBJ1-1 | TRBV6-2/TRBV6-3 | 15 | - | - | CASSYSREETTEAFF | TGTGCCAGCAGTTACTCTAGGGAAGAGACCACTGAAGCTTTCTTT
TRBJ2-5 | TRBV6-1 | 13 | many | - | CASSPLYQETQYF | TGTGCCAGCAGCCCCCTATATCAAGAGACCCAGTACTTC
TRBJ2-7 | TRBV28 | 12 | many | - | CASSFRDFEQYF | TGTGCCAGCAGTTTCCGGGACTTTGAGCAGTACTTC
TRBJ2-1 | TRBV5-5 | 16 | - | - | CASSSLGGSSYNEQFF | TGTGCCAGCAGCTCCTTGGGCGGCAGCTCCTACAATGAGCAGTTCTTC